The 25 T cell receptor beta chains in this list originate from one sample, sequenced in a study of T cell responses to AZD1222 COVID-19 vaccine. Libraries were prepared by immunoSEQ multiplex PCR; TCRdb keeps only in-frame clonotypes and omits some of them. The sample consists of 130,000 or so clones, 70% to 90% of them appearing once. The source was peripheral blood, collected 28 days after the second AZD1222 dose. The receptors were gathered from an adult who received the AZD1222 COVID-19 vaccine.

The rearrangement joins TRBV7-2 to TRBJ2-7; D unclear. The CDR3 spans 14 residues. The V end lost 3 bases, the J end lost 0 bases, and 9 bases lay between the germline ends. Germline CDR1 and CDR2: SGHTA and FQGNSA. CDR3 nucleotide sequence: TGTGCCAGCAGCTTTGGGGTTAGCTCCTACGAGCAGTACTTC. Its protein is CASSFGVSSYEQYF.

The chain is built from TRBV30 and TRBJ1-3, with D uncertain. This CDR3 is 13 amino acids long. Germline CDR1 and CDR2: GTSNPN and SVGIG (reference sequence). V lost 2 bases, J lost 5 bases, and 10 bases lay in between. In DNA, the CDR3 is TGTGCCTGGAGTAATAATAGAAGAAACACCATATATTTT. This sequence encodes CAWSNNRRNTIYF.

The chain uses TRBV6-5 and TRBJ1-1; D call uncertain. V was trimmed by 4 bases and J by 12 bases, leaving 12 bases between them. Germline V CDR1 and CDR2: MNHEY, SVGAGI. This CDR3 is built from 11 residues. This chain's CDR3 is CASSSYRDTFF. CDR3 nucleotide sequence: TGTGCCAGCAGTTCATACCGAGACACTTTCTTT.

This clone was found once. The V and J genes are TRBV3-1 (or the pseudogene TRBV3-2) and TRBJ2-3, with unresolved D. This CDR3 spans 13 amino acids. V dropped 4 bases and J dropped 4 bases, with 9 bases sitting between them. The germline CDR1 and CDR2 sequences are LGHDT and YNNKEL (reference sequence). The CDR3 here is CASSPPGADTQYF. CDR3 in DNA: TGTGCCAGCAGCCCTCCTGGAGCAGATACGCAGTATTTT.

V and J are TRBV9 and TRBJ1-3; the match to TRBD1 covers 10 bases. The CDR3 runs 17 residues. Germline CDR1 reads SGDLS; CDR2 reads YYNGEE. V lost 3 bases and J lost 0; bases outside the gene matches: 6. CDR3 nucleotides: TGTGCCAGCAGCGCTGGGACAGGGGTGAGCTCTGGAAACACCATATATTTT. It translates to CASSAGTGVSSGNTIYF.

This clone was seen only once. The V gene is TRBV7-2, the J gene TRBJ1-2, with 7 bases that match TRBD1. Germline trimming cut 7 bases from V and 4 bases from J; bases unmatched to any gene: 6. The CDR3 loop spans 13 amino acids. Germline assignment: CDR1 SGHTA and CDR2 FQGNSA. CDR3 sequence reads: CASTNRGGYGYTF. In nucleotides, the CDR3 is TGTGCCAGCACCAACAGGGGCGGCTATGGCTACACCTTC.

J is TRBJ1-2 and V is TRBV2; D gene unclear. Germline CDR1 and CDR2: SNHLY and FYNNEI. This CDR3 contains 13 residues. The V and J ends lost 1 base and 1 base respectively, with 4 bases between them. The CDR3 bases are TGTGCCAGCAGTGAAGGGCTTAACTATGGCTACACCTTC. It yields the protein CASSEGLNYGYTF.

The genes are TRBV5-1 and TRBJ1-4; D gene ambiguous. The CDR3 extends over 15 amino acids. Deletions cut 1 base from V and 7 bases from J, with 14 bases between. CDR1 and CDR2 (germline): SGHRS, YFSETQ. DNA for the CDR3: TGCGCCAGCAGCTTGAGACTGGCCTCTACTGAAAAACTGTTTTTT. Translating it yields CASSLRLASTEKLFF.

The gene calls are TRBV18 and TRBJ1-2; TRBD1 matches 9 bases. The V segment lost 5 bases and the J segment 8 bases; nucleotides outside the gene matches: 15. The length of the CDR3 is 16 residues. Germline values: CDR1 KGHSH, CDR2 LQKENI. The CDR3 sequence is CASSASPGQGLVGYTF. The CDR3 DNA sequence: TGTGCCAGCTCAGCAAGTCCGGGACAGGGATTAGTAGGCTACACCTTC.

The CDR3 here is CASSRQGGTEAFF. The DNA of the CDR3 is TGTGCCAGCAGCCGACAGGGGGGCACTGAAGCTTTCTTT. The chain couples TRBV7-3 to TRBJ1-1; 9 bases are shared with TRBD1. The V segment lost 5 bases and the J segment 4 bases; nucleotides outside the gene matches: 2. This CDR3 comprises 13 residues. Germline V gives CDR1 SGHTA, CDR2 FQGTGA.

This chain links TRBV19 with TRBJ2-7; TRBD1 aligns across 11 bases. V gave up 4 bases and J gave up 0 bases; unmatched junction bases: 11. CDR1 is LNHDA and CDR2 is SQIVND in the germline V gene (reference sequence). The CDR3 has 18 residues. In DNA, the CDR3 is TGTGCCAGTAGTAAGTCCGGGACAGGGGGTGTTGGCTCCTACGAGCAGTACTTC. It encodes CASSKSGTGGVGSYEQYF. Full variable domain (remainder filled in from reference TRBV19 and TRBJ2-7): DGGITQSPKYLFRKEGQNVTLSCEQNLNHDAMYWYRQDPGQGLRLIYYSQIVNDFQKGDIAEGYSVSREKKESFPLTVTSAQKNPTAFYLCASSKSGTGGVGSYEQYFGPGTRLTVT.

The chain carries TRBV5-1 and TRBJ1-1; D is unresolved. Germline loops: CDR1 SGHRS, CDR2 YFSETQ. The CDR3 runs to 12 residues. V was cut by 0 bases and J by 7 bases, with 7 bases left in between. The CDR3 loop is CASSLVGGEAFF. The CDR3 DNA reads TGCGCCAGCAGCTTGGTTGGCGGTGAAGCTTTCTTT.

This clone was detected only once. CDR3 nucleotides: TGCAGCGTTGAAGATGAGGAAGACATTTGCCAGCCCCAGCATTTT. Translating it yields CSVEDEEDICQPQHF. This rearrangement joins TRBV29-1 to TRBJ1-5, with D uncertain. V dropped 0 bases and J dropped 7 bases, with 16 bases sitting between them. The CDR3 is made up of 15 amino acids. Germline CDR1 reads SQVTM; CDR2 reads ANQGSEA. Full variable domain (outside the CDR3, taken from reference TRBV29-1 and TRBJ1-5): SAVISQKPSRDICQRGTSLTIQCQVDSQVTMMFWYRQQPGQSLTLIATANQGSEATYESGFVIDKFPISRPNLTFSTLTVSNMSPEDSSIYLCSVEDEEDICQPQHFGDGTRLSIL.

The chain links TRBV7-2 to TRBJ1-4; 11 bases are shared with TRBD1. CDR1 is SGHTA, CDR2 FQGNSA, per germline. The CDR3 has 16 amino acids. The V segment lost 5 bases and the J segment 4 bases; nucleotides outside the gene matches: 6. The CDR3 coding sequence is TGTGCCAGCAGCCCTATGGGACAGGGGGTTAATGAAAAACTGTTTTTT. Translated, it gives CASSPMGQGVNEKLFF.

The genes are TRBV13 and TRBJ2-7; TRBD1 aligns across 9 bases. The trim removed 6 bases at V and 3 bases at J, leaving 9 bases unmatched. The length of the CDR3 is 15 residues. Germline CDR1 is PRHDT and CDR2 is FYEKMQ (reference sequence). This CDR3 reads CASSLLRDRDYEQYF. CDR3 in DNA: TGTGCCAGCAGTTTACTTCGGGACAGGGACTACGAGCAGTACTTC. Full variable domain (outside the CDR3, taken from reference TRBV13 and TRBJ2-7): AAGVIQSPRHLIKEKRETATLKCYPIPRHDTVYWYQQGPGQDPQFLISFYEKMQSDKGSIPDRFSAQQFSDYHSELNMSSLELGDSALYFCASSLLRDRDYEQYFGPGTRLTVT.

This chain joins TRBV11-1 and TRBJ1-1; D is unclear. Germline lookup yields CDR1 SGHAT and CDR2 FQDESV (reference sequence). Trimming took 5 bases from V and 3 from J, leaving 19 bases between them. The CDR3 is 16 residues long. For the CDR3, the DNA is TGTGCCAGCAGCCTACCACCCCTCCGAAGGGACACTGAAGCTTTCTTT. This gives the protein CASSLPPLRRDTEAFF.

The rearrangement uses TRBV7-6 and TRBJ2-7, with TRBD2 matching 12 bases. CDR1 and CDR2 (germline): SGHVS, FNYEAQ. Unmatched junction bases numbered 0, after V lost 1 base and J lost 2 bases. The CDR3 has 15 residues. The CDR3 coding sequence is TGTGCCAGCAGCTTAGGGACTAGCGGGACCTACGAGCAGTACTTC. Protein product: CASSLGTSGTYEQYF.

This clone appeared a single time. The chain joins TRBV7-2 to TRBJ1-3, with a weak D call TRBD1 (5 bases). Trimming pared 5 bases from V and 0 bases from J, leaving 14 bases between. Germline V gene data show CDR1 as SGHTA and CDR2 as FQGNSA. CDR3 length: 16 amino acids. For the CDR3, the DNA is TGTGCCAGCAGCCCCGTCGGGGGATACTCTGGAAACACCATATATTTT. Protein: CASSPVGGYSGNTIYF.

This chain links TRBV4-3 with TRBJ2-5; D is perhaps TRBD2 (6 bases). V lost 1 base to trimming and J lost 5 bases, with 17 bases between them. The CDR3 is 16 residues long. Germline CDR1 LGHNA, CDR2 YSLEER. In DNA, the CDR3 is TGCGCCAGCAGCCAAGGTTTCGAGGCGGGGAGGGAGACCCAGTACTTC. Its protein product is CASSQGFEAGRETQYF.

V and J are TRBV14 and TRBJ1-5, with 8 bases matching TRBD1. CDR1 SGHDN and CDR2 FVKESK come from the germline V gene. V lost 1 base to trimming and J lost 3 bases; unmatched junction nucleotides: 14. The CDR3 has 19 amino acids. CDR3 DNA sequence: TGTGCCAGCAGCCAAGCTTGGGATAGGACAGGGAAACTCAATCAGCCCCAGCATTTT. Amino acid sequence: CASSQAWDRTGKLNQPQHF.

V is TRBV3-1 (or the pseudogene TRBV3-2) and J is TRBJ1-1, with 10 nucleotides matching TRBD1. This CDR3 spans 14 amino acids. Germline CDR1 LGHDT, CDR2 YNNKEL (reference sequence). V gave up 4 bases and J gave up 4 bases; unmatched junction bases: 3. CDR3 region: CASSRQGAGTEAFF. The CDR3 region has the DNA TGTGCCAGCAGCCGACAGGGGGCGGGCACTGAAGCTTTCTTT.

The rearrangement links TRBV19 to TRBJ1-3, with D unclear. V was trimmed by 5 bases and J by 0 bases, leaving 5 bases between them. Germline V gene sequence: CDR1 LNHDA, CDR2 SQIVND (reference sequence). The CDR3 contains 13 residues. CDR3 amino acids: CASSRSSGNTIYF. The CDR3 DNA reads as TGTGCCAGTAGTCGGAGCTCTGGAAACACCATATATTTT.

The count of this clone is one. This sequence joins TRBV9 and TRBJ1-1, with 10 bases that match TRBD1. The CDR3 has 15 amino acids. In germline, CDR1 is SGDLS, CDR2 YYNGEE. V shed 4 bases and J 7 bases; nucleotides not matched to a gene: 10. The CDR3 nucleotides read TGTGCCAGCAGCCCCCGGGACAGGGGAAATGGTGAAGCTTTCTTT. It codes for CASSPRDRGNGEAFF.

A remark on this clone: Other DNA sequences in this specimen translate into the identical CDR3. This chain links TRBV7-2 with TRBJ1-6, with D uncertain. The CDR3 is 13 amino acids. Trimming removed 3 bases at V and 6 bases at J, with 6 bases between. The V gene's germline CDR1 is SGHTA and CDR2 FQGNSA. The CDR3 reads CASSFDGNSPLHF. The CDR3 DNA reads as TGTGCCAGCAGCTTTGATGGTAATTCACCCCTCCACTTT.

The V call is TRBV4-1, the J call TRBJ2-1; possibly TRBD1 or TRBD2 for D (5 bases each). The V gene's germline CDR1 is MGHRA and CDR2 YSYEKL. Trimming cost V 0 bases and J 3 bases, with 9 bases left between them. The CDR3 length is 15 residues. CDR3 sequence (DNA): TGCGCCAGCAGCCAAGACGGGACCCTCTACAATGAGCAGTTCTTC. This codes for CASSQDGTLYNEQFF.